The 10 T cell receptor beta chains given below trace back to one sample, sequenced in a study of cytomegalovirus exposure and HLA in healthy donors. It was with 60 Vbeta and 13 Jbeta primers that the PCR ran. Sequenced by immunoSEQ multiplex PCR; TCRdb stores in-frame clones only, minus some. Of some 110,000 clones listed, about three quarters were seen once; the top ten hold under 6.5%. The sequenced sample was PBMCs. These receptors were taken from a woman aged 45-59 years in good health and CMV-seropositive.

The rearrangement links TRBV5-4 to TRBJ1-3; D unresolved. This CDR3 region has 16 residues. Germline V gives CDR1 SGHNT, CDR2 YYREEE (reference sequence). Trimming pared 0 bases from V and 0 bases from J, leaving 10 bases between. The CDR3 DNA follows: TGTGCCAGCAGCTTGGGTCGTGGCCTCTCTGGAAACACCATATATTTT. Translating it yields CASSLGRGLSGNTIYF.

The chain joins TRBV5-1 to TRBJ2-2; TRBD2 agrees at 12 bases. CDR3 length: 16 residues. The V segment lost 4 bases and the J segment 4 bases; nucleotides outside the gene matches: 5. Germline-derived CDR1 and CDR2 are SGHRS and YFSETQ. In DNA, the CDR3 is TGCGCCAGCAGCCCGGGACTAGCGGGTGTCACCGGGGAGCTGTTTTTT. It yields the protein CASSPGLAGVTGELFF.

This sequence joins TRBV19 and TRBJ1-1; maybe TRBD1 (5 bases). V lost 6 bases and J lost 0, with 11 bases in between. The germline V gene encodes CDR1 LNHDA and CDR2 SQIVND (reference sequence). The CDR3 has 14 amino acids. The CDR3 region is CASRLQEMNTEAFF. The CDR3 DNA reads as TGTGCCAGTAGATTACAGGAGATGAACACTGAAGCTTTCTTT.

This clone was seen only a few times. The rearrangement links TRBV5-6 to TRBJ1-4; tentative D call: TRBD1 (6 bases). The germline V gene has CDR1 SGHDT and CDR2 YYEEEE. The CDR3 has 15 residues. V lost 1 base to trimming and J lost 4 bases, with 11 bases between them. CDR3 sequence reads: CASSLRAGDNEKLFF. The CDR3 coding sequence is TGTGCCAGCAGCTTGCGGGCAGGGGATAATGAAAAACTGTTTTTT.

This clone was seen just once. The rearrangement joins TRBV7-8 to TRBJ2-1; 13 positions match TRBD2. Trimming at V came to 4 bases and at J to 10 bases, leaving 19 bases not matched to a gene. Germline CDR1 and CDR2: SGHVS and FQNEAQ. This CDR3 region has 19 residues. CDR3 in amino acids: CASSSLLAGGALFHWEQFF. The DNA for the CDR3 is TGTGCCAGCAGCTCGTTACTAGCGGGGGGGGCCCTATTCCACTGGGAGCAGTTCTTC.

The gene calls are TRBV28 and TRBJ1-2; D is unclear. The CDR3 contains 12 residues. Germline V gene sequence: CDR1 MDHEN, CDR2 SYDVKM. Between the trimmed V and J ends, which lost 3 bases and 6 bases, there was a span of 8 bases. CDR3 loop: CASSLAGNGYTF. CDR3 DNA sequence: TGTGCCAGCAGTTTGGCGGGGAATGGCTACACCTTC.

The genes are TRBV19 and TRBJ1-5; tentative D call: TRBD1 (6 bases). Germline CDR1 and CDR2: LNHDA and SQIVND (reference sequence). The ends were cut back, 5 bases at V and 1 base at J, with 18 bases in the middle. The CDR3 is 17 amino acids. This chain's CDR3 is CASSRGGEVGSNQPQHF. In nucleotides, the CDR3 is TGTGCCAGTAGTCGAGGGGGGGAGGTAGGGAGCAATCAGCCCCAGCATTTT.

V gene TRBV2 combines with J gene TRBJ2-7, with D possibly being TRBD2 (5 bases). The V end lost 6 bases, the J end lost 0 bases, and 15 bases lay between the germline ends. Germline loops: CDR1 SNHLY, CDR2 FYNNEI. The CDR3 has 15 amino acids. CDR3 in DNA: TGTGCCAGCAGCGATGGACTCTTGAGCTCCTACGAGCAGTACTTC. Protein sequence: CASSDGLLSSYEQYF.

The chain combines TRBV7-2 with TRBJ2-2; TRBD2 matches at 7 bases. Germline-derived CDR1 and CDR2 are SGHTA and FQGNSA. The CDR3 has 15 residues. Germline trimming cut 3 bases from V and 2 bases from J; bases unmatched to any gene: 3. In DNA form, the CDR3 reads TGTGCCAGCAGCTTGGGAGGGGCAAACACCGGGGAGCTGTTTTTT. As protein: CASSLGGANTGELFF.

CDR3 bases: TGCGCCAGCAGCTTGCCCCCAGCGGGGGACTACGAGCAGTACTTC. Protein product: CASSLPPAGDYEQYF. The chain uses TRBV5-1 and TRBJ2-5; 8 bases map to TRBD2. The DNA end is more similar to TRBJ2-7, so the J call may be wrong. CDR3 length equals 15 residues. CDR1 is SGHRS, CDR2 YFSETQ, per germline.